Listed below are T cell receptor beta chains from one sample, sequenced in a study of blood T cell repertoires in COVID-19. TCRdb's table, derived via immunoSEQ multiplex PCR, lists solely in-frame clones and lacks some. The sample yields some 170,000 clones, about 88% seen once. Sequencing was done on a sample of PBMCs or T cells enriched from blood (not recorded which). The receptors originated from a human donor with acute COVID-19. The donor label of this sample is uncertain. Both conserved end residues are part of each CDR3. The D gene is left open where the match is weak. Clone size is shown for a subset of rows, as once, few, many or a class of expanded clone.

TRBD2 | TRBJ2-5 | TRBV7-2 | - | CASSLEAGARETQYF | TGTGCCAGCAGCTTAGAAGCGGGGGCTCGGGAGACCCAGTACTTC
- | TRBJ1-1 | TRBV19 | - | CASSMGTPPNTEAFF | TGTGCCAGTAGTATGGGGACACCGCCGAACACTGAAGCTTTCTTT
TRBD1 | TRBJ1-2 | TRBV6-5 | - | CASSSVGQGHGYTF | TGTGCCAGCAGTTCAGTCGGACAGGGTCATGGCTACACCTTC
TRBD1 | TRBJ1-4 | TRBV9 | - | CASSPDRDLGKLFF | TGTGCCAGCAGCCCGGACAGGGATCTTGGAAAACTGTTTTTT
- | TRBJ2-1 | TRBV19 | - | CASSPYGERSYNEQFF | TGTGCCAGTAGTCCCTACGGGGAGCGGTCCTACAATGAGCAGTTCTTC
- | TRBJ1-1 | TRBV7-2 | - | CATRRRGGAHTEAFF | TGTGCCACCCGACGTAGGGGGGGGGCACACACTGAAGCTTTCTTT
- | TRBJ2-5 | TRBV15 | - | CATSREGQSQETQYF | TGTGCCACCAGCAGAGAGGGGCAGTCTCAAGAGACCCAGTACTTC
TRBD1 | TRBJ1-2 | TRBV29-1 | - | CSVTGGEGYTF | TGCAGCGTTACAGGGGGCGAGGGCTACACCTTC
TRBD2 | TRBJ2-3 | TRBV7-2 | - | CASSLAGGLAGTDTQYF | TGTGCCAGCAGCTTAGCTGGGGGACTAGCGGGCACAGATACGCAGTATTTT
- | TRBJ1-1 | TRBV6-5 | - | CASSRSGTEAFF | TGTGCCAGCAGCCGCTCCGGCACTGAAGCTTTCTTT
- | TRBJ1-3 | TRBV9 | - | CARTKGPGNTIYF | TGTGCCAGGACTAAGGGCCCTGGAAACACCATATATTTT
- | TRBJ2-7 | TRBV12-2 | - | CASRLLGCGTGSCSRYEQYF | TGTGCAAGTCGCTTATTGGGTTGCGGGACAGGGTCCTGTAGTCGCTACGAGCAGTACTTC
- | TRBJ2-3 | TRBV11-3 | - | CASSARPGVTQYF | TGTGCCAGCAGCGCTAGGCCGGGGGTTACGCAGTATTTT
TRBD2 | TRBJ2-3 | TRBV27 | - | CASSFTSGGADTQYF | TGTGCCAGCAGTTTCACTAGCGGGGGGGCAGATACGCAGTATTTT
- | TRBJ2-2 | TRBV6-4 | - | CASSPGRGPNTGELFF | TGTGCCAGCAGTCCAGGCAGAGGGCCGAACACCGGGGAGCTGTTTTTT
TRBD1 | TRBJ2-7 | TRBV5-4 | few | CASSRTGGLNEQYF | TGTGCCAGCAGTCGGACAGGGGGCTTAAACGAGCAGTACTTC
- | TRBJ2-2 | TRBV3-1/TRBV3-2 | - | CASSQVQGPGELFF | TGTGCCAGCAGCCAAGTTCAGGGGCCCGGGGAGCTGTTTTTT
- | TRBJ2-3 | TRBV7-3 | - | CASSLGRDTQYF | TGTGCCAGCAGCTTAGGGAGGGATACGCAGTATTTT
- | TRBJ2-7 | TRBV19 | few | CASRQGYEQYF | TGTGCCAGTAGGCAGGGTTACGAGCAGTACTTC
- | TRBJ2-5 | TRBV6-2/TRBV6-3 | - | CASSYELAEKETQYF | TGTGCCAGCAGTTATGAATTAGCGGAAAAAGAGACCCAGTACTTC
TRBD2 | TRBJ2-2 | TRBV27 | - | CASSFPTSGGPGELFF | TGTGCCAGCAGTTTCCCGACTAGCGGGGGACCCGGGGAGCTGTTTTTT
TRBD2 | TRBJ2-3 | TRBV6-6 | - | CASSAPGLQAEQYF | TGTGCCAGCAGTGCTCCGGGACTACAGGCTGAGCAGTATTTT
- | TRBJ1-1 | TRBV20-1 | - | CSVRGPLSPF | TGCAGTGTTCGGGGTCCCCTTTCCCCATTT
TRBD1 | TRBJ2-7 | TRBV7-9 | - | CASSLAGTGGFYEQYF | TGTGCCAGCAGCTTAGCGGGGACAGGGGGCTTCTACGAGCAGTACTTC
TRBD2 | TRBJ2-7 | TRBV7-2 | - | CASSYRGGRSHEQYF | TGTGCCAGCAGCTACCGCGGGGGGCGGTCCCACGAGCAGTACTTC
- | TRBJ1-1 | TRBV29-1 | - | CSVEGNWNTEAFF | TGCAGCGTTGAGGGCAACTGGAACACTGAAGCTTTCTTT
TRBD1 | TRBJ1-1 | TRBV7-9 | - | CASREAGTGLTEAFF | TGTGCCAGCAGGGAGGCCGGGACAGGGCTAACTGAAGCTTTCTTT
TRBD2 | TRBJ2-7 | TRBV2 | - | CARRAGTAYEQYF | TGTGCCAGGAGAGCGGGGACCGCCTACGAGCAGTACTTC
TRBD2 | TRBJ2-3 | TRBV27 | once | CASSLLLAGGTDTQYF | TGTGCCAGCAGTTTATTGCTAGCGGGGGGTACAGATACGCAGTATTTT
- | TRBJ1-6 | TRBV7-2 | - | CASSLEPPRPLHF | TGTGCCAGCAGCTTAGAACCCCCGCGACCCCTCCACTTT
- | TRBJ2-7 | TRBV10-3 | - | CAISGTAQGLSYEQYF | TGTGCCATCAGCGGGACGGCCCAGGGGCTCTCCTACGAGCAGTACTTC
- | TRBJ1-1 | TRBV15 | - | CATSTSENEAFF | TGTGCCACCAGCACATCGGAGAATGAAGCTTTCTTT
- | TRBJ1-1 | TRBV18 | - | CASSRETGQLNTEAFF | TGTGCCAGCTCACGGGAGACCGGACAGCTGAACACTGAAGCTTTCTTT
TRBD1 | TRBJ2-1 | TRBV24-1 | - | CATSDSSGQGAPYNEQFF | TGTGCCACCAGTGATTCCTCAGGACAGGGAGCCCCCTACAATGAGCAGTTCTTC
- | TRBJ2-1 | TRBV15 | - | CATSRVGGISYNEQFF | TGTGCCACCAGCAGAGTAGGCGGGATATCCTACAATGAGCAGTTCTTC
TRBD1 | TRBJ1-1 | TRBV13 | - | CASSLGGTGENTEAFF | TGTGCCAGCAGCTTAGGCGGGACAGGGGAGAACACTGAAGCTTTCTTT
- | TRBJ1-1 | TRBV4-1 | few | CASSQGTHFNEAFF | TGCGCCAGCAGCCAAGGGACACACTTTAATGAAGCTTTCTTT
- | TRBJ1-6 | TRBV2 | - | CASSGQSRNSPLHF | TGTGCCAGCAGCGGACAGTCGAGGAATTCACCCCTCCACTTT
TRBD2 | TRBJ2-7 | TRBV5-6 | once | CASSWGKRLAGLNWEQYF | TGTGCCAGCAGCTGGGGGAAGAGACTAGCGGGCCTAAATTGGGAGCAGTACTTC
TRBD1 | TRBJ2-3 | TRBV25-1 | - | CASSGEGWGTGEPDTQYF | TGTGCCAGCAGTGGAGAAGGATGGGGGACAGGGGAGCCAGATACGCAGTATTTT
TRBD2 | TRBJ2-3 | TRBV30 | - | CAWNGLAGTAALTDTQYF | TGTGCCTGGAACGGACTAGCGGGGACCGCCGCCCTCACAGATACGCAGTATTTT
- | TRBJ1-2 | TRBV6-5 | - | CASSVDSWGSYTF | TGTGCCAGCAGCGTTGACAGCTGGGGTAGCTACACCTTC
TRBD2 | TRBJ2-1 | TRBV5-1 | - | CASSAGTSGVDEQFF | TGCGCCAGCAGCGCCGGGACTAGCGGGGTTGATGAGCAGTTCTTC
TRBD2 | TRBJ2-1 | TRBV4-2 | - | CASSQEASGGGNEQFF | TGTGCCAGCAGCCAAGAAGCCAGCGGGGGAGGCAATGAGCAGTTCTTC
TRBD1 | TRBJ1-2 | TRBV3-1/TRBV3-2 | - | CATTGQGVGDYTF | TGTGCCACCACGGGACAGGGGGTCGGGGACTACACCTTC
- | TRBJ1-1 | TRBV2 | few | CASSARTDTHLTYNTEAFF | TGTGCCAGCAGTGCACGAACTGACACACACCTCACATATAACACTGAAGCTTTCTTT
- | TRBJ2-7 | TRBV7-9 | - | CASSLAGTQLAGEQYF | TGTGCCAGCAGCTTAGCCGGGACACAACTTGCTGGCGAGCAGTACTTC
- | TRBJ1-4 | TRBV5-1 | - | CASGGRDNEKLFF | TGCGCCAGCGGAGGACGGGATAATGAAAAACTGTTTTTT
- | TRBJ1-1 | TRBV7-2 | once | CASSLVAGVNTEAFF | TGTGCCAGCAGCTTAGTGGCAGGGGTTAACACTGAAGCTTTCTTT
- | TRBJ2-3 | TRBV4-2 | - | CASSQEWRATQYF | TGTGCCAGCAGCCAAGAGTGGAGAGCTACGCAGTATTTT
TRBD1 | TRBJ2-7 | TRBV2 | - | CASSDRGNYEQYF | TGTGCCAGCAGTGACAGGGGGAACTACGAGCAGTACTTC
- | TRBJ1-2 | TRBV4-3 | - | CASSQDPRDTYGYTF | TGCGCCAGCAGCCAGGACCCCCGGGACACCTATGGCTACACCTTC
- | TRBJ1-3 | TRBV4-2 | - | CASSQDRGGTIYF | TGTGCCAGCAGCCAAGATCGGGGGGGCACCATATATTTT
- | TRBJ2-2 | TRBV9 | - | CASSVGPSGELFF | TGTGCCAGCAGCGTAGGTCCCTCCGGGGAGCTGTTTTTT
- | TRBJ2-3 | TRBV7-8 | - | CASSFYQGTDTQYF | TGTGCCAGCAGCTTCTACCAGGGCACAGATACGCAGTATTTT
- | TRBJ2-3 | TRBV10-1 | - | CASSESLPRGITDTQYF | TGCGCCAGCAGTGAGTCACTTCCCAGAGGGATCACAGATACGCAGTATTTT